The rows below give T cell receptor beta chains drawn from one sample of a study of cytomegalovirus exposure and HLA in healthy donors. Data came from immunoSEQ multiplex PCR; TCRdb stores just in-frame clones and leaves some out. The sample table sets out 200,000 to 250,000 clones. The sequencing input was PBMCs. All receptors derive from a woman aged 25 to 45 in good health and CMV-seropositive. The CDR3 runs from the conserved cysteine through the conserved F or W. D genes are given only for firm matches.

TRBV27	TRBJ1-1	.	TGTGCCAGCAGTTTGGCAAGGAACACTGAAGCTTTCTTT	CASSLARNTEAFF
TRBV19	TRBJ2-3	.	TGTGCCAGTAGCCCGTCCGGGAGATTTGCCAGCGGCCCCCGGAATACGCAGTATTTT	CASSPSGRFASGPRNTQYF
TRBV5-4	TRBJ1-2	.	TGTGCCAGCAGCTTAGGACAGCTCAACTATGGCTACACCTTC	CASSLGQLNYGYTF
TRBV18	TRBJ1-1	TRBD1	TGTGCCAGCTCACCAAAGGACAGGGGGCGGTCGGACACTGAAGCTTTCTTT	CASSPKDRGRSDTEAFF
TRBV5-6	TRBJ1-1	.	TGTGCCAGCAGCTTGGAAGGAGAGAAGAACACTGAAGCTTTCTTT	CASSLEGEKNTEAFF
TRBV5-1	TRBJ1-2	.	TGCGCCAGCACTATCAGTCAGGGTCCCTATGGCTACACCTTC	CASTISQGPYGYTF
TRBV6-1	TRBJ2-7	TRBD1	TGTGCCAGCAGTGACGGGGGGACAGGGACCTACGAGCAGTACTTC	CASSDGGTGTYEQYF
TRBV6-1	TRBJ2-7	.	TGTGCCAGCAGCTCAGGACAGAGCGGCGAGCAGTACTTC	CASSSGQSGEQYF
TRBV2	TRBJ2-1	TRBD2	TGTGCCAGCAGTGAACTAGCGGGGTCCTACAATGAGCAGTTCTTC	CASSELAGSYNEQFF
TRBV7-9	TRBJ2-7	.	TGTGCCAGCAGCTTGACGACAGGGGAGGGCTACGAGCAGTACTTC	CASSLTTGEGYEQYF
TRBV5-1	TRBJ2-7	.	TGCGCCAGCAGCCCTGGACAGCAAACCTACGAGCAGTACTTC	CASSPGQQTYEQYF
TRBV28	TRBJ1-1	.	TGTGCCAGCAGTGGGCCCGGAGAGGGGGACACTGAAGCTTTCTTT	CASSGPGEGDTEAFF
TRBV7-9	TRBJ1-2	TRBD1	TGTGCCAGCAGCTCTGGACAGGGAGGCTACACCTTC	CASSSGQGGYTF
TRBV9	TRBJ1-1	.	TGTGCCAGCAGCGTAGGGGCCGGGAAATTAATTGAAGCTTTCTTT	CASSVGAGKLIEAFF
TRBV9	TRBJ2-7	TRBD1	TGTGCCAGCAGCGGATCCGGGACAGGTATATACGAGCAGTACTTC	CASSGSGTGIYEQYF
TRBV11-2	TRBJ2-7	.	TGTGCCAGCAGCACCACTGACAGGACCTACGAGCAGTACTTC	CASSTTDRTYEQYF
TRBV6-5	TRBJ1-1	.	TGTGCCAGCACTCCGGGGGGGAGGGGGAACACTGAAGCTTTCTTT	CASTPGGRGNTEAFF
TRBV4-1	TRBJ2-1	.	TGCGCCAGCAGCCAAGATCTAGGGGGGGTCTACAATGAGCAGTTCTTC	CASSQDLGGVYNEQFF
TRBV7-2	TRBJ2-3	.	TGTGCCAGCAGCTTAGCGGTCAGTCCCACAGATACGCAGTATTTT	CASSLAVSPTDTQYF
TRBV28	TRBJ2-6	.	TGTGCCAGCAGTCCCGGGGAGGCTGGGGCCAACGTCCTGACTTTC	CASSPGEAGANVLTF
TRBV18	TRBJ1-2	TRBD1	TGTGCCAGCTCACCACGGGACAGAACCTATGGCTACACCTTC	CASSPRDRTYGYTF
TRBV30	TRBJ1-3	.	TGTGCCTGGAGTGCGGGGTACACCATATATTTT	CAWSAGYTIYF
TRBV4-1	TRBJ2-7	TRBD1	TGCGCCAGCAGCCAAAGCCGGGACAGGGAGAGGACCTACGAGCAGTACTTC	CASSQSRDRERTYEQYF
TRBV29-1	TRBJ2-5	TRBD1	TGCAGCGTGGAACAGGGGGCGCTGGCAGAGACCCAGTACTTC	CSVEQGALAETQYF
TRBV27	TRBJ1-2	.	TGTGCCAGCAGCCCCCGACAGGAGATCAGCGGCTACACCTTC	CASSPRQEISGYTF
TRBV10-2	TRBJ2-7	TRBD1	TGCGCCAGCAGTGAGCCGGGGGGACAGGGGGCAAACGAGCAGTACTTC	CASSEPGGQGANEQYF
TRBV27	TRBJ2-1	.	TGTGCCAGCAGTGGAACAGGGATGACCTACAATGAGCAGTTCTTC	CASSGTGMTYNEQFF
TRBV9	TRBJ2-3	.	TGTGCCAGCAGCGTAGTTGGGGGACTGGGTACGCAGTATTTT	CASSVVGGLGTQYF
TRBV6-4	TRBJ2-2	.	TGTGCCAGCAGAAAGACAGAAGGGTCCGGGGAGCTGTTTTTT	CASRKTEGSGELFF
TRBV4-3	TRBJ1-2	.	TGCGCCAGCAGCCAAGTGCCCCGGGGGGCAGCTAACTATGGCTACACCTTC	CASSQVPRGAANYGYTF
TRBV18	TRBJ1-2	TRBD1	TGTGCCAGCTCGACCGGGACAGGCAACTCCAACTATGGCTACACCTTC	CASSTGTGNSNYGYTF
TRBV11-3	TRBJ2-1	TRBD1	TGTGCCAGCAGCTTCTCCGGGACAGCGTACAATGAGCAGTTCTTC	CASSFSGTAYNEQFF
TRBV7-6	TRBJ2-4	.	TGTGCCAGCAGCCCCCGTGGGGGCGAAAACGTAGCCAAAAACATTCAGTACTTC	CASSPRGGENVAKNIQYF
TRBV6-5	TRBJ1-4	.	TGTGCCAGCAGTGTCGGGGGGACTAATGAAAAACTGTTTTTT	CASSVGGTNEKLFF
TRBV9	TRBJ2-3	TRBD2	TGTGCCAGCAGCGTCGCCCCCGGGACTATAACCTCCCTCACAGATACGCAGTATTTT	CASSVAPGTITSLTDTQYF
TRBV29-1	TRBJ2-3	.	TGCAGCGTCGCACGGGGTCGGGCAGATACGCAGTATTTT	CSVARGRADTQYF
TRBV7-2	TRBJ1-2	.	TGTGCCAGCAGCTCCCTCGACAGGATCAACTATGGCTACACCTTC	CASSSLDRINYGYTF